This T cell receptor (beta chain) was captured in a study of T-cell reconstitution after alpha-beta-depleted transplantation in children. There are 14 residues in the CDR3. Per the germline V gene, CDR1 is SQVTM and CDR2 is ANQGSEA. Trimming at V came to 3 bases and at J to 7 bases, leaving 6 bases not matched to a gene. This clonotype was seen repeatedly, ten times or more. Using unique molecular identifiers, the investigators prepared the TCRbeta library. TCRdb reanalysed the PCR reads using MiXCR and keeps one entry per CDR3 protein. In the table there are about 610,000 distinct CDR3 sequences, under 12% of which are singletons.

This rearrangement joins TRBV29-1 to TRBJ1-4; 9 positions match TRBD1. The sample was PBMCs from the stem cell graft donor, taken from the stem cell graft. This TCR was recovered from a human donor who donated a stem cell graft to a child with acute myeloid leukemia. DNA of the CDR3: TGCAGCGTTGATACGGGACAGGGCGGTGAAAAACTGTTTTTT. This gives the protein CSVDTGQGGEKLFF.